This T cell receptor (beta chain) came from a study of cytomegalovirus exposure and HLA in healthy donors. Study conclusions and caveats: Indistinguishable V segments, including TRBV6-2 and TRBV6-3, were excluded. Immune exposure data for these donors was limited to CMV serostatus.

This cohort consisted of healthy bone marrow donors. 60 Vbeta and 13 Jbeta primers were used in PCR. Assay: immunoSEQ multiplex PCR; the TCRdb copy retains only in-frame clones and omits some. The sample holds 130,000 or so clones, roughly 62% seen once. The CDR3 runs to 15 residues. Deletions cut 2 bases from V and 6 bases from J, with 13 bases between. Germline V gene sequence: CDR1 MDHEN, CDR2 SYDVKM. As to this clone: Its antigen is not identified.

This sequence was found in a male donor in good health and CMV-seronegative. The specimen was PBMCs. V is TRBV28 and J is TRBJ1-4; perhaps TRBD1 as D (5 bases). CDR3 bases: TGTGCCAGCAGTTTAGGCGGGGGGAGGGATGAAAAACTGTTTTTT. Protein: CASSLGGGRDEKLFF.